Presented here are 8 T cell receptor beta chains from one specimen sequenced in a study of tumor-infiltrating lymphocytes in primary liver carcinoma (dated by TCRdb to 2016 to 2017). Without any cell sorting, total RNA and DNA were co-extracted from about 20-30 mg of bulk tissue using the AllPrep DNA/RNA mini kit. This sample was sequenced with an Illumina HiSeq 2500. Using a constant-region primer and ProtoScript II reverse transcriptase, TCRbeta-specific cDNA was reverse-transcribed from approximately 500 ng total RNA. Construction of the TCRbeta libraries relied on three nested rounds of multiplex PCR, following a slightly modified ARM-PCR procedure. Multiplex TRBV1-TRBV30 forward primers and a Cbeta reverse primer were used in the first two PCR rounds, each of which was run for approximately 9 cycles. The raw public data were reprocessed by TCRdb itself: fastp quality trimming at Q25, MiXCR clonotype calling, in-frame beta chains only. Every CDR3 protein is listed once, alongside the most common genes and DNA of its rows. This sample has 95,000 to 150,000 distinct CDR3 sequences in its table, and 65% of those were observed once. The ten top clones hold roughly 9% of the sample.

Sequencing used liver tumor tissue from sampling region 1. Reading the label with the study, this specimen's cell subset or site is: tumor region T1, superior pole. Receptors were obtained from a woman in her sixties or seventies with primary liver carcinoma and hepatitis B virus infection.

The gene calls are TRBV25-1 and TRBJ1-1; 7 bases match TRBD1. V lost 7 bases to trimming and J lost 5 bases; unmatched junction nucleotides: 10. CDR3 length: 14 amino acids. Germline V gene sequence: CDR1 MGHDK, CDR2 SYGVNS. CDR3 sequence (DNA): TGTGCCAGCACAGACAGGGCAGCGGGAACTGAAGCTTTCTTT. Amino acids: CASTDRAAGTEAFF. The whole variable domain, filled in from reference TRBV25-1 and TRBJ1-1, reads EADIYQTPRYLVIGTGKKITLECSQTMGHDKMYWYQQDPGMELHLIHYSYGVNSTEKGDLSSESTVSRIRTEHFPLTLESARPSHTSQYLCASTDRAAGTEAFFGQGTRLTVV.

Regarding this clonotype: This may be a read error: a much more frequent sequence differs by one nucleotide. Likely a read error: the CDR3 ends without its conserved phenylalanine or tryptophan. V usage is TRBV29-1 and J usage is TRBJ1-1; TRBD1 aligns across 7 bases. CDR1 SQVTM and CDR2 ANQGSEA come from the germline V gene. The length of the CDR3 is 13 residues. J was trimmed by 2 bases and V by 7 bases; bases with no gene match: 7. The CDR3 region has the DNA TGCAGCGGTCGCCGGGACAGAAACACTGAAGCTTTCCTT. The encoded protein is CSGRRDRNTEAFL.

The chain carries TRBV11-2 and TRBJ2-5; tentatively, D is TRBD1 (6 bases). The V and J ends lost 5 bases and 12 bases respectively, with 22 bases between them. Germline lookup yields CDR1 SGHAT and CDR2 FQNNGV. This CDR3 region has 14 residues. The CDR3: CASSLDLGTRLEYF. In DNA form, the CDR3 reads TGTGCCAGCAGCCTGGACCTGGGGACAAGGCTTGAGTACTTC. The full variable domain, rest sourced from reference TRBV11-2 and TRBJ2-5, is EAGVAQSPRYKIIEKRQSVAFWCNPISGHATLYWYQQILGQGPKLLIQFQNNGVVDDSQLPKDRFSAERLKGVDSTLKIQPAKLEDSAVYLCASSLDLGTRLEYFGPGTRLLVL.

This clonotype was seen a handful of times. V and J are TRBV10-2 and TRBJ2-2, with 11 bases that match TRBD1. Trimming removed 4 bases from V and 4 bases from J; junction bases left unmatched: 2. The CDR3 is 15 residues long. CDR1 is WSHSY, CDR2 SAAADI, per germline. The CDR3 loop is CASSVGTGGTGELFF. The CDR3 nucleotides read TGCGCCAGCAGTGTGGGGACAGGGGGCACCGGGGAGCTGTTTTTT.

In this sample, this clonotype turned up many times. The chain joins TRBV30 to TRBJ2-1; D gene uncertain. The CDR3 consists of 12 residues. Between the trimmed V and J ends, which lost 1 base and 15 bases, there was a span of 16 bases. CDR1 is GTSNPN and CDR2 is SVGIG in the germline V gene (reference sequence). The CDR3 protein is CAWSGRPTLRFF. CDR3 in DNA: TGTGCCTGGAGTGGCCGACCGACCTTGCGGTTCTTC.

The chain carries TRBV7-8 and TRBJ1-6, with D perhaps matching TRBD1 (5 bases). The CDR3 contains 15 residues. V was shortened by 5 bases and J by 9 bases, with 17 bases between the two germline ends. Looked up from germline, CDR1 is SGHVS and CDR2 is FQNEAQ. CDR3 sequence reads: CASSARQGPSSPLHF. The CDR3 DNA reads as TGTGCCAGCAGCGCTAGGCAGGGTCCTAGTTCACCCCTCCACTTT.

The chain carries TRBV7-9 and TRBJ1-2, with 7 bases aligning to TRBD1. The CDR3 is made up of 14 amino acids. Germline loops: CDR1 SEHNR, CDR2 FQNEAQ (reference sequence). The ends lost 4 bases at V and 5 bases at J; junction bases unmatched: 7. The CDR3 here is CASSWGQNIYGYTF. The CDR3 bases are TGTGCCAGCAGCTGGGGACAGAACATTTATGGCTACACCTTC.

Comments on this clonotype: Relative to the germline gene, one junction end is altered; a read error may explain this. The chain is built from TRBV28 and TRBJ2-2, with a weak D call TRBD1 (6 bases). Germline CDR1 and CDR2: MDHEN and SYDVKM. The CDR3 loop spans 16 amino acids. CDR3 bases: TGTCCCAGCAGTGTAGGGACGGCCACTAACACAGGGAAGCTGTTTTTT. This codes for CPSSVGTATNTGKLFF.